Listed here are 25 T cell receptor beta chains from one sample, sequenced in a study of T cell repertoires in cytomegalovirus infection. TCRdb processed the reads anew with MiXCR; each CDR3 protein has one entry. The sample holds 450,000 to 600,000 distinct CDR3 sequences, about 42% seen once. Their antigens are not known. This specimen consisted of cultured PBMCs, obtained from culture after CMV antigen stimulation. These receptors came from a human donor in good health (CMV status not recorded). Some clones in this sample may be carry-over from other donors' samples.

The CDR3 is CASSLWRVGTGELFF. CDR3 DNA: TGTGCCAGCAGCTTATGGAGGGTAGGGACCGGGGAGCTGTTTTTT. The V call is TRBV7-2, the J call TRBJ2-2, with a tentative D call TRBD2 (6 bases). Germline lookup yields CDR1 SGHTA and CDR2 FQGNSA. The CDR3 covers 15 residues. V dropped 2 bases and J dropped 5 bases, with 12 bases sitting between them.

The chain uses TRBV7-4 and TRBJ1-5, with D maybe TRBD1 (6 bases). Trimming took off 4 bases at V and 6 bases at J, with 19 bases between the two ends. Germline-derived CDR1 and CDR2 are SGHVT and SQSDAQ. CDR3 size: 16 residues. The CDR3 nucleotides read TGTGCCAGCAGCTCTTATAAACAGGGAACAGGTCAGCCCCAGCATTTT. As protein: CASSSYKQGTGQPQHF.

The genes are TRBV4-1 and TRBJ1-1, with D uncertain. The germline V gene has CDR1 MGHRA and CDR2 YSYEKL. Between the trimmed V and J ends, which lost 0 bases and 0 bases, there was a span of 14 bases. This CDR3 has 17 amino acids. The CDR3 loop is CASSQEALGNLNTEAFF. The CDR3 DNA reads as TGCGCCAGCAGCCAAGAGGCGCTAGGCAACTTGAACACTGAAGCTTTCTTT.

The chain couples TRBV18 to TRBJ1-5; 7 nucleotides agree with TRBD1. With 2 bases clipped from V and 5 bases from J, the junction kept 3 bases outside the gene matches. CDR3 length equals 14 residues. Germline CDR1 KGHSH, CDR2 LQKENI. The CDR3 DNA follows: TGTGCCAGCTCACCATCAGGGGGGGATCAGCCCCAGCATTTT. Its protein is CASSPSGGDQPQHF.

The rearrangement joins TRBV20-1 to TRBJ2-5; D gene unclear. The CDR3 extends over 14 amino acids. The V end was cut by 4 bases, the J end by 5 bases, with 17 bases between. Germline values: CDR1 DFQATT, CDR2 SNEGSKA (reference sequence). CDR3 protein: CSATSVWQTETQYF. For the CDR3, the DNA is TGCAGTGCTACGTCAGTCTGGCAAACGGAGACCCAGTACTTC.

Note on this clonotype: The junction shows a germline mismatch at one end, possibly a read error. The rearrangement links TRBV7-6 to TRBJ2-1, with 10 positions matching TRBD2. CDR3 size: 13 residues. Germline V gene data show CDR1 as SGHVS and CDR2 as FNYEAQ. CDR3 sequence: CASSLAGVREQFF. The CDR3 DNA reads as TGTGCCAGCAGCCTAGCGGGAGTCCGGGAGCAGTTCTTC.

The chain is built from TRBV2 and TRBJ2-7; 8 bases match TRBD1. The junction had 14 bases not matched to a gene; V was cut back by 8 bases and J by 5 bases. CDR3 size: 15 residues. Germline lookup yields CDR1 SNHLY and CDR2 FYNNEI. The CDR3 is CASAKDRGGLNEQYF. CDR3 nucleotides: TGTGCCAGCGCAAAAGACAGGGGTGGATTAAACGAGCAGTACTTC.

The chain couples TRBV6-2 or TRBV6-3 to TRBJ2-1; 10 positions match TRBD2. V lost 7 bases and J lost 5; bases outside the gene matches: 8. The CDR3 runs 15 residues. The germline V gene has CDR1 MNHEY and CDR2 SVGEGT. The CDR3 sequence: CASILSGRWDNEQFF. The CDR3 nucleotides are TGTGCCAGCATCCTTAGCGGGAGGTGGGACAATGAGCAGTTCTTC.

The J gene is TRBJ1-5, the V gene TRBV7-6, with TRBD1 identical over 8 bases. The CDR3 totals 17 residues. The germline V gene has CDR1 SGHVS and CDR2 FNYEAQ. With V trimmed by 5 bases and J by 0 bases, 9 bases remained unmatched. The CDR3 is CASSPYRGLNSNQPQHF. In DNA, the CDR3 is TGTGCCAGCAGCCCCTACAGGGGGTTAAATAGCAATCAGCCCCAGCATTTT.

V usage is TRBV6-5 and J usage is TRBJ1-1, with 10 bases aligning to TRBD1. V trimming: 0 bases; J trimming: 4 bases; junction bases outside the gene matches: 5. CDR3 length: 16 residues. Germline V gene sequence: CDR1 MNHEY, CDR2 SVGAGI. CDR3 loop: CASSYSGTGVGTEAFF. The CDR3 coding sequence is TGTGCCAGCAGTTACTCGGGGACAGGGGTGGGCACTGAAGCTTTCTTT.

The chain carries TRBV9 and TRBJ2-3; unclear D gene. The CDR3 covers 14 residues. Per the germline V gene, CDR1 is SGDLS and CDR2 is YYNGEE. Trimming removed 0 bases from V and 4 bases from J, with 9 bases in between. For the CDR3, the DNA is TGTGCCAGCAGCGTAGTTGGGGTATCAGATACGCAGTATTTT. Amino acids: CASSVVGVSDTQYF.

The chain joins TRBV7-2 to TRBJ2-7, with 9 bases fitting TRBD2. CDR3 size: 14 residues. J gave up 5 bases and V 6 bases, and 8 bases lay outside the gene matches. The germline CDR1 and CDR2 sequences are SGHTA and FQGNSA. The CDR3 DNA is TGTGCCAGCAGGGGACCGGGACTAGCAAACGAGCAGTACTTC. Amino acids: CASRGPGLANEQYF.

This chain connects TRBV27 to TRBJ2-7; the match to TRBD2 covers 13 bases. The CDR3 contains 16 residues. The V and J ends lost 5 bases and 2 bases, in that order; junction bases with no gene match: 6. Germline CDR1 MNHEY, CDR2 SMNVEV (reference sequence). Written as DNA, the CDR3 is TGTGCCAGCAGTCCGGGGACTAGCGGGATTCCCTACGAGCAGTACTTC. Amino acid sequence: CASSPGTSGIPYEQYF.

V is TRBV12-3 or TRBV12-4 and J is TRBJ2-1; the match to TRBD1 covers 9 bases. The V gene end was trimmed by 4 bases and the J gene end by 4 bases; junction bases not matched to a gene: 5. The CDR3 extends over 15 amino acids. As DNA, the CDR3 is TGTGCCAGCAGTTCCGGGACAGGGAGGTACAATGAGCAGTTCTTC. Translated: CASSSGTGRYNEQFF.

This clonotype was picked up a small number of times. The chain has TRBV12-3 or TRBV12-4 and TRBJ2-1, with D perhaps matching TRBD2 (6 bases). Trimming cost V 5 bases and J 10 bases, with 24 bases left between them. This CDR3 is 16 amino acids long. CDR3 bases: TGTGCCAGCAGTCTTTCGCGGAAGGTCGGGAGCGACGAGCAGTTCTTC. Its protein product is CASSLSRKVGSDEQFF.

This sequence joins TRBV6-6 and TRBJ1-1; 7 bases are shared with TRBD1. This CDR3 has 12 residues. After removal of 8 bases from V and 5 bases from J, the junction contained 5 bases not matched to a gene. CDR1 and CDR2 from the germline V gene are MNHNY and SVGAGI (reference sequence). DNA for the CDR3: TGTGCCAGCTTGACAGGGCGAACTGAAGCTTTCTTT. This codes for CASLTGRTEAFF.

The chain couples TRBV7-8 to TRBJ2-3, with 8 positions matching TRBD2. Unmatched junction bases numbered 6, after V lost 2 bases and J lost 2 bases. The length of the CDR3 is 16 residues. The germline CDR1 and CDR2 sequences are SGHVS and FQNEAQ. The CDR3 sequence is CASSLIVRGATDTQYF. The CDR3 DNA reads TGTGCCAGCAGCTTAATAGTGCGGGGGGCCACAGATACGCAGTATTTT.

The chain has TRBV20-1 and TRBJ1-1; D might be TRBD1 (6 bases). Deletions cut 1 base from V and 2 bases from J, with 11 bases between. Germline V gene data show CDR1 as DFQATT and CDR2 as SNEGSKA (reference sequence). This CDR3 is built from 14 residues. CDR3 in amino acids: CSARGAGANTEAFF. CDR3 nucleotides: TGCAGTGCTAGAGGTGCAGGGGCAAACACTGAAGCTTTCTTT.

The chain carries TRBV9 and TRBJ2-1; 8 bases match TRBD2. From germline, CDR1 is SGDLS and CDR2 YYNGEE. V shed 4 bases, J shed 8 bases, and the junction held 11 bases outside the gene matches. The CDR3 is made up of 15 amino acids. The CDR3 DNA reads TGTGCCAGCAGCCTGGGACTAGGGGAAGGCGATGAGCAGTTCTTC. It is translated as CASSLGLGEGDEQFF.

The chain links TRBV7-2 to TRBJ2-2; 7 bases fit TRBD2. With 6 bases clipped from V and 6 bases from J, the junction kept 10 bases outside the gene matches. This CDR3 has 15 residues. Germline V gene lookup returns CDR1 SGHTA and CDR2 FQGNSA. The CDR3 DNA follows: TGTGCCAGCAGGTTCACTAGCGTGGTGGCCGGGGAGCTGTTTTTT. Its protein product is CASRFTSVVAGELFF.

J is TRBJ1-5 and V is TRBV28; 9 nucleotides line up with TRBD1. This CDR3 is built from 16 residues. The germline CDR1 and CDR2 sequences are MDHEN and SYDVKM. Trimming took 1 base from V and 5 from J; bases not matched to a gene: 6. The CDR3 region is CASSLSMDRGYQPQHF. In DNA form, the CDR3 reads TGTGCCAGCAGTTTATCTATGGACAGGGGTTATCAGCCCCAGCATTTT.

The chain couples TRBV27 to TRBJ1-1, with a tentative D call TRBD1 (6 bases). This CDR3 has 14 amino acids. CDR1 MNHEY and CDR2 SMNVEV come from the germline V gene (reference sequence). V lost 4 bases, J lost 3 bases, and 12 bases lay in between. The CDR3 DNA reads TGTGCCAGCAGTTGGGGCAGGGGTTACACTGAAGCTTTCTTT. This translates into CASSWGRGYTEAFF.

A word on this clonotype: The junction and the germline gene differ at one end; a read error may be behind it. The CDR3 sequence: CSAVTGTGGYDEQFF. CDR3 in DNA: TGCAGTGCCGTAACCGGGACAGGGGGCTACGATGAGCAGTTCTTC. This rearrangement joins TRBV20-1 to TRBJ2-1; the match to TRBD1 covers 12 bases. Germline V gene sequence: CDR1 DFQATT, CDR2 SNEGSKA (reference sequence). The CDR3 spans 15 residues.

This clonotype showed up just a few times. V is TRBV19 and J is TRBJ2-2; weak D call: TRBD2 (6 bases). Germline V CDR1 and CDR2: LNHDA, SQIVND (reference sequence). The CDR3 is 12 amino acids. The ends were cut back, 5 bases at V and 11 bases at J, with 12 bases in the middle. Here the CDR3 reads CASSGGTGELFF. The CDR3 DNA reads TGTGCCAGTAGTGGCGGGACGGGAGAGCTGTTTTTT.

The chain carries TRBV7-8 and TRBJ2-5, with TRBD2 identical over 11 bases. Per the germline V gene, CDR1 is SGHVS and CDR2 is FQNEAQ. V dropped 2 bases and J dropped 9; count of bases not matched to a gene: 17. The CDR3 extends over 18 amino acids. The DNA for the CDR3 is TGTGCCAGCAGCTTAAGAGGACTAGCGGGTCGGGGGGGGCGGGCCCAGTACTTC. Protein product: CASSLRGLAGRGGRAQYF.